The 15 T cell receptor beta chains below all came from one sample that was sequenced in a study of T cell repertoires in cytomegalovirus infection. TCRdb re-called the reads through MiXCR, storing one row per CDR3 protein. In the table there are hundreds of thousands of distinct CDR3 sequences, approximately 46% of which are singletons. For these TCRs, the target antigens are not known. Material: cultured PBMCs, obtained from culture after CMV antigen stimulation. These TCRs come from a human donor in good health (CMV status not recorded). Some clones in this sample may be carry-over from other donors' samples.

The rearrangement links TRBV12-3 or TRBV12-4 to TRBJ1-2, with no clear D. The CDR3 is 12 amino acids. V lost 8 bases to trimming and J lost 1 base, with 8 bases between them. The CDR3 coding sequence is TGTGCCAGCGGCGAAGTTAACTATGGCTACACCTTC. Protein sequence: CASGEVNYGYTF.

The chain carries TRBV19 and TRBJ2-1; TRBD2 agrees at 12 bases. The CDR3 is 17 residues long. J was trimmed by 4 bases and V by 3 bases; bases with no gene match: 7. Germline CDR1 LNHDA, CDR2 SQIVND (reference sequence). The CDR3 bases are TGTGCCAGTAGTATCCGTCGACTAGCGGGAGCTTACAATGAGCAGTTCTTC. It translates to CASSIRRLAGAYNEQFF.

The V and J genes are TRBV7-2 and TRBJ2-1; no clear D. Germline V gene data show CDR1 as SGHTA and CDR2 as FQGNSA. Deletions cut 5 bases from V and 8 bases from J, with 19 bases between. The CDR3 is 15 residues long. The CDR3 coding sequence is TGTGCCAGCAGCCCAACGTGGGGTAGGGCGGATGAGCAGTTCTTC. Protein sequence: CASSPTWGRADEQFF.

The chain joins TRBV7-4 to TRBJ1-1; no clear D gene. The CDR3 loop spans 8 amino acids. V lost 5 bases and J lost 11, with 3 bases in between. Germline V gene lookup returns CDR1 SGHVT and CDR2 SQSDAQ. CDR3 in amino acids: CASSPAFF. As DNA, the CDR3 is TGTGCCAGCAGCCCCGCTTTCTTT.

The V call is TRBV6-1, the J call TRBJ1-1; D may be TRBD1 (5 bases). The CDR3 has 13 residues. V gave up 2 bases and J gave up 11 bases, with 15 bases separating them. Germline CDR1 reads MNHNS; CDR2 reads SASEGT. The CDR3 region is CASSELWGRTAFF. The CDR3 DNA follows: TGTGCCAGCAGTGAACTGTGGGGGAGGACGGCTTTCTTT.

This rearrangement joins TRBV7-2 to TRBJ1-5; D is possibly TRBD1 (5 bases). Trimming stripped 1 base from V and 0 bases from J, with 10 bases between. The CDR3 extends over 16 amino acids. Germline-derived CDR1 and CDR2 are SGHTA and FQGNSA. The CDR3 coding sequence is TGTGCCAGCAGCTTAGTCGACAGAAATAGCAATCAGCCCCAGCATTTT. Translation: CASSLVDRNSNQPQHF.

This rearrangement joins TRBV14 to TRBJ2-7; no clear D gene. The V end lost 4 bases, the J end lost 4 bases, and 14 bases lay between the germline ends. The CDR3 consists of 14 residues. Germline CDR1 is SGHDN and CDR2 is FVKESK. CDR3 nucleotide sequence: TGTGCCAGCAGCCGCCGGGCCAGTCGGTACGAGCAGTACTTC. Its translation: CASSRRASRYEQYF.

The chain employs TRBV7-2 and TRBJ1-2; D remains unclear. The V gene's germline CDR1 is SGHTA and CDR2 FQGNSA. V was trimmed by 0 bases and J by 7 bases, leaving 9 bases between them. There are 13 residues in the CDR3. This chain's CDR3 is CASSLAGVTGYTF. In DNA form, the CDR3 reads TGTGCCAGCAGCTTAGCTGGAGTTACTGGCTACACCTTC.

The chain uses TRBV2 and TRBJ2-3; D gene ambiguous. Germline loops: CDR1 SNHLY, CDR2 FYNNEI. The CDR3 consists of 12 residues. V lost 1 base and J lost 4, with 3 bases in between. The CDR3 sequence is CASSEEADTQYF. The CDR3, as DNA: TGTGCCAGCAGTGAAGAGGCAGATACGCAGTATTTT.

This clonotype was counted between two and nine times. V usage is TRBV7-9 and J usage is TRBJ2-3; 9 bases fit TRBD2. Germline V gene sequence: CDR1 SEHNR, CDR2 FQNEAQ (reference sequence). CDR3 length equals 15 residues. Unmatched junction bases numbered 3, after V lost 4 bases and J lost 1 base. CDR3 sequence reads: CASSSRLAGTDTQYF. The CDR3 nucleotides are TGTGCCAGCAGCTCCCGACTAGCGGGCACAGATACGCAGTATTTT.

The CDR3 DNA reads as TGTGCCAGCAGTTTGTTTGACAGCAACACCGGGGAGCTGTTTTTT. Protein: CASSLFDSNTGELFF. The chain couples TRBV12-3 or TRBV12-4 to TRBJ2-2; D possibly corresponds to TRBD1 (5 bases). Trimming cost V 3 bases and J 2 bases, with 10 bases left between them. This CDR3 has 15 amino acids.

V is TRBV25-1 and J is TRBJ1-6; D gene ambiguous. This CDR3 contains 12 residues. CDR1 and CDR2 from the germline V gene are MGHDK and SYGVNS. Deletions cut 7 bases from V and 8 bases from J, with 9 bases between. The CDR3 sequence is CASTFGDSPLHF. DNA of the CDR3: TGTGCCAGCACGTTCGGGGATTCACCCCTCCACTTT.

J is TRBJ2-1 and V is TRBV7-2; perhaps TRBD1 as D (5 bases). The CDR3 extends over 13 amino acids. V was trimmed by 5 bases and J by 8 bases, leaving 13 bases between them. Germline V lookup: CDR1 SGHTA, CDR2 FQGNSA. The CDR3 nucleotides are TGTGCCAGCAGCCCAGGGTTTTACGATGAGCAGTTCTTC. This codes for CASSPGFYDEQFF.

This rearrangement joins TRBV5-5 to TRBJ1-2, with D hard to call. The CDR3 spans 12 residues. Germline loops: CDR1 SGHKS, CDR2 YYEKEE (reference sequence). V was cut by 2 bases and J by 4 bases, with 6 bases left in between. The CDR3 DNA reads as TGTGCCAGCAGCTTCGAAGTCTATGGCTACACCTTC. Its protein is CASSFEVYGYTF.

This clonotype was counted a few times. The V call is TRBV2, the J call TRBJ2-5; weak D call: TRBD2 (7 bases). Trimming removed 2 bases at V and 5 bases at J, with 15 bases between. The CDR3 length is 15 residues. Looked up from germline, CDR1 is SNHLY and CDR2 is FYNNEI. The CDR3 protein is CASSEPGGQTETQYF. CDR3 in DNA: TGTGCCAGCAGTGAACCGGGGGGCCAAACGGAGACCCAGTACTTC.